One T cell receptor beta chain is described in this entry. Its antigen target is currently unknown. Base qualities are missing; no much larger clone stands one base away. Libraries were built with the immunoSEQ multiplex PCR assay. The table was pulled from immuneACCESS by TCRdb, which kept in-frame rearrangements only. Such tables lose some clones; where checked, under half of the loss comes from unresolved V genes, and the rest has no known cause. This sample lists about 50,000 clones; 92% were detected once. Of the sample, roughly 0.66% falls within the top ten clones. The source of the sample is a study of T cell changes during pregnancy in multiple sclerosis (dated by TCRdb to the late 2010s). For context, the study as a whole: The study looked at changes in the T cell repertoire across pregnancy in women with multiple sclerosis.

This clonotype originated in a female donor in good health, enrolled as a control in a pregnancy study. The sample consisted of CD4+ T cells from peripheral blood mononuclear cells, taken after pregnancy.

The DNA sequence follows: TGTGCCAGCAGCTTCAGCGGGAGCCCCCAAGAGACCCAGTACTTC. The resulting protein is CASSFSGSPQETQYF. The chain links TRBV5-5 with TRBJ2-5, with 8 junctional bases fitting TRBD2. After removal of 2 bases from V and 1 base from J, the junction retains 4 bases not matched to a gene. Based on the germline V gene (reference sequence), the CDR1 and CDR2 sequences are SGHKS and YYEKEE. The CDR3 runs 15 amino acids, cysteine and phenylalanine included. This entry keeps only the CDR3 DNA: 45 bases, framed from base 1.